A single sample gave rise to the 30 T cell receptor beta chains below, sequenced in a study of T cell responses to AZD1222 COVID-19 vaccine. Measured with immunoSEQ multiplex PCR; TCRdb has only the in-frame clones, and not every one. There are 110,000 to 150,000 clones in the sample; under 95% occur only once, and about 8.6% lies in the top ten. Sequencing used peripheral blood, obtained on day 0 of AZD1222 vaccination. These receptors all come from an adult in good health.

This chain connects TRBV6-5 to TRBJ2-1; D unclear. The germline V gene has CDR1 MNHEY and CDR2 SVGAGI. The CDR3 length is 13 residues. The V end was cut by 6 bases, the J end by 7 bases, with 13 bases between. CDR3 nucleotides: TGTGCCAGCAGGGTTATTAGCACGAATGAGCAGTTCTTC. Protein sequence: CASRVISTNEQFF.

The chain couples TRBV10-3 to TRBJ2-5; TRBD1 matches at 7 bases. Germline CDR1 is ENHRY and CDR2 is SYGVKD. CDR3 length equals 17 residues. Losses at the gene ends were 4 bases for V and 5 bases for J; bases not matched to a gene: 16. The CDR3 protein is CAISAHTVTGEGETQYF. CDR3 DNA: TGTGCCATCAGTGCCCACACTGTTACAGGGGAAGGTGAGACCCAGTACTTC.

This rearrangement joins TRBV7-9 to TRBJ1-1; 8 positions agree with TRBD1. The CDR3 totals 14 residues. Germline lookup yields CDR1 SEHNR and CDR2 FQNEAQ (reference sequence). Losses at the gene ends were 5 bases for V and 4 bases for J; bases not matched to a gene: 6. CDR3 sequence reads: CASSEQGDPTEAFF. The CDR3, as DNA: TGTGCCAGCAGCGAACAGGGGGACCCCACTGAAGCTTTCTTT.

The CDR3 sequence is CASSFTQNNEQFF. CDR3 bases: TGCGCCAGCAGCTTCACCCAGAACAATGAGCAGTTCTTC. The chain combines TRBV5-1 with TRBJ2-1; unclear D gene. The CDR3 consists of 13 residues. Germline CDR1 SGHRS, CDR2 YFSETQ. The germline V and J ends were trimmed by 2 bases and 5 bases, with 8 bases remaining between them. Using reference TRBV5-1 and TRBJ2-1 for the parts outside the CDR3, the full variable domain is KAGVTQTPRYLIKTRGQQVTLSCSPISGHRSVSWYQQTPGQGLQFLFEYFSETQRNKGNFPGRFSGRQFSNSRSEMNVSTLELGDSALYLCASSFTQNNEQFFGPGTRLTVL.

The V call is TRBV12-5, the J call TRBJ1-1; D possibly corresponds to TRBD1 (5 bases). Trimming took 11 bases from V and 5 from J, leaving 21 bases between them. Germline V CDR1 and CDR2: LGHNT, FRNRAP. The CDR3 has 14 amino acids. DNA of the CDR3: TGTGCTTTACCCCCCGGGGCGGTAGAGACTGAAGCTTTCTTT. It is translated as CALPPGAVETEAFF.

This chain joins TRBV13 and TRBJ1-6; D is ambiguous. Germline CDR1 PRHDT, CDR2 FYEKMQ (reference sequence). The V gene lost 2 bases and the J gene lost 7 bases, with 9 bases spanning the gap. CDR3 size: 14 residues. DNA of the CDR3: TGTGCCAGCAGCTTATCGGCAGCCAATTCACCCCTCCACTTT. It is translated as CASSLSAANSPLHF.

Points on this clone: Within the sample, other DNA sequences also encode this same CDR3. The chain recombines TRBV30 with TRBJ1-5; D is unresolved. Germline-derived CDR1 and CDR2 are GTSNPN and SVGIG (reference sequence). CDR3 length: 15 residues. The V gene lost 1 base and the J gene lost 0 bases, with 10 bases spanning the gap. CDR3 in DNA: TGTGCCTGGAGTGCCGCAGGTTATAGCAATCAGCCCCAGCATTTT. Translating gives CAWSAAGYSNQPQHF.

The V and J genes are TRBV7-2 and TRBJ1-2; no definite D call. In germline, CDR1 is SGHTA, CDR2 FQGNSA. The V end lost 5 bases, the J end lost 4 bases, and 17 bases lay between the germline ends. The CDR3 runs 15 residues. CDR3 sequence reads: CASSGRSLTRYGYTF. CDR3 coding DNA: TGTGCCAGCAGCGGCAGAAGCTTGACCCGCTATGGCTACACCTTC.

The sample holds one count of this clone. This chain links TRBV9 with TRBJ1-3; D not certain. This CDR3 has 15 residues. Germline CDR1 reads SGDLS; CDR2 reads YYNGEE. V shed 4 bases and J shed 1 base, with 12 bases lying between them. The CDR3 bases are TGTGCCAGCAGCTTACCCGACAATTCTGGAAACACCATATATTTT. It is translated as CASSLPDNSGNTIYF.

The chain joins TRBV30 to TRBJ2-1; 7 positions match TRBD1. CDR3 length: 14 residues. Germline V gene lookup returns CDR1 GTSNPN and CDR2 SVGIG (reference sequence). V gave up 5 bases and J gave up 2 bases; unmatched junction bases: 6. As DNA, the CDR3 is TGTGCCTGGGCACAGGGGAGACCCTACAATGAGCAGTTCTTC. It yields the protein CAWAQGRPYNEQFF. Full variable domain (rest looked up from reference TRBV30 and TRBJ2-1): SQTIHQWPATLVQPVGSPLSLECTVEGTSNPNLYWYRQAAGRGLQLLFYSVGIGQISSEVPQNLSASRPQDRQFILSSKKLLLSDSGFYLCAWAQGRPYNEQFFGPGTRLTVL.

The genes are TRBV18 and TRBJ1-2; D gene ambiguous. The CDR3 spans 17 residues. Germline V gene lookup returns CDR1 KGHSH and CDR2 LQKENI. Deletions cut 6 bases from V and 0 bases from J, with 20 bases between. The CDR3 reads CASSRIPKLKTNYGYTF. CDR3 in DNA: TGTGCCAGCTCCCGAATCCCCAAACTAAAAACTAACTATGGCTACACCTTC. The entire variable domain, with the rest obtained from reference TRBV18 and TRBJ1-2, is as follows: NAGVMQNPRHLVRRRGQEARLRCSPMKGHSHVYWYRQLPEEGLKFMVYLQKENIIDESGMPKERFSAEFPKEGPSILRIQQVVRGDSAAYFCASSRIPKLKTNYGYTFGSGTRLTVV.

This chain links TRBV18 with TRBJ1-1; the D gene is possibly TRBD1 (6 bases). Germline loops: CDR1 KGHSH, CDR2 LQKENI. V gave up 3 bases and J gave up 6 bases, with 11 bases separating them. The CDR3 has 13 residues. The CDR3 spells CASSPWGASEAFF. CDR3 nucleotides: TGTGCCAGCTCACCCTGGGGGGCCTCTGAAGCTTTCTTT.

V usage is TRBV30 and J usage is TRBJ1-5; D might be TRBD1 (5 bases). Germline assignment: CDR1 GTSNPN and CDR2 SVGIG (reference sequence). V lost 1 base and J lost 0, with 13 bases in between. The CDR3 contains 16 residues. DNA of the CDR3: TGTGCCTGGAGTGCTAGGGGCGGCTATAGCAATCAGCCCCAGCATTTT. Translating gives CAWSARGGYSNQPQHF. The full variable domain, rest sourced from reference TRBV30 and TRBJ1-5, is SQTIHQWPATLVQPVGSPLSLECTVEGTSNPNLYWYRQAAGRGLQLLFYSVGIGQISSEVPQNLSASRPQDRQFILSSKKLLLSDSGFYLCAWSARGGYSNQPQHFGDGTRLSIL.

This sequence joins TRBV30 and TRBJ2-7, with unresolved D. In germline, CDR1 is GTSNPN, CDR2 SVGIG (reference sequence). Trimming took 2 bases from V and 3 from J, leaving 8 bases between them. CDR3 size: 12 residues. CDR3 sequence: CAWSRPYYEQYF. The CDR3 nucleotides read TGTGCCTGGAGTCGACCCTACTACGAGCAGTACTTC.

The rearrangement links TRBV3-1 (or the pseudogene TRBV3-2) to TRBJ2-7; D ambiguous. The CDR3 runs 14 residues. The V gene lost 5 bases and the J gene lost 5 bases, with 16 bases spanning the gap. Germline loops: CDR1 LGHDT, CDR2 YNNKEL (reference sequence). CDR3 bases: TGTGCCAGCAGCTTTTCCCCATCGGTGCACGAGCAGTACTTC. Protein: CASSFSPSVHEQYF.

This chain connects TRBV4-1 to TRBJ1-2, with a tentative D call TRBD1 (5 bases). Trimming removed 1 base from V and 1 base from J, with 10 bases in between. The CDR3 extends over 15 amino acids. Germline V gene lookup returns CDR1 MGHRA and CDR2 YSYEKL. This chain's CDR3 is CASSQARQGNYGYTF. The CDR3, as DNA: TGCGCCAGCAGCCAAGCCCGGCAGGGTAACTATGGCTACACCTTC.

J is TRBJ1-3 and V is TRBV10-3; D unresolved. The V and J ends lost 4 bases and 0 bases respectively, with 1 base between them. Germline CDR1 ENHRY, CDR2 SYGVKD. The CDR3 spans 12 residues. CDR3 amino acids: CAISGSGNTIYF. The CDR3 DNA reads TGTGCCATCAGTGGCTCTGGAAACACCATATATTTT.

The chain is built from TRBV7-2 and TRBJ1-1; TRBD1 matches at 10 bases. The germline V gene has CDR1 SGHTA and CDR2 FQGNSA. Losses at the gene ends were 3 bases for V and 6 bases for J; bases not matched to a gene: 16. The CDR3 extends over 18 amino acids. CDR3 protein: CASSFFPTGGAWDAEAFF. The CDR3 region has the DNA TGTGCCAGCAGCTTCTTCCCGACAGGGGGCGCGTGGGACGCTGAAGCTTTCTTT.

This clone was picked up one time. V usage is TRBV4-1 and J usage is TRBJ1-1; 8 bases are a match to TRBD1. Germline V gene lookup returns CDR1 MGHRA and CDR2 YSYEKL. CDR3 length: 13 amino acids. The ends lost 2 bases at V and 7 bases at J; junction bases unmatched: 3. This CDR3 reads CASSQRQGLEAFF. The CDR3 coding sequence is TGCGCCAGCAGCCAAAGACAGGGGCTTGAAGCTTTCTTT.

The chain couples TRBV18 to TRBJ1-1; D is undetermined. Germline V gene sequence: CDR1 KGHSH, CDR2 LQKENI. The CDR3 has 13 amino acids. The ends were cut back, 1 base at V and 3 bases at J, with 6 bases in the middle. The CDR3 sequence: CASSPQGDTEAFF. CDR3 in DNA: TGTGCCAGCTCACCACAGGGTGACACTGAAGCTTTCTTT.

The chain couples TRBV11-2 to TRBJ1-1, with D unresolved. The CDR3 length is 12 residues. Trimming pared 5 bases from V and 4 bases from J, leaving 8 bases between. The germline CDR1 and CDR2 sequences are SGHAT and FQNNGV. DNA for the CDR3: TGTGCCAGCAGCCCATACCTCACTGAAGCTTTCTTT. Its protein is CASSPYLTEAFF.

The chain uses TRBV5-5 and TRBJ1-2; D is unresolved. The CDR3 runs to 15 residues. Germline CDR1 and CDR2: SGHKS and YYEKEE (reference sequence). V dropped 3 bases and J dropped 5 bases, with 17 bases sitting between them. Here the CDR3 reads CASSSLGDRRYGYTF. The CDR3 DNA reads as TGTGCCAGCAGCTCCCTTGGGGATCGGAGGTATGGCTACACCTTC.

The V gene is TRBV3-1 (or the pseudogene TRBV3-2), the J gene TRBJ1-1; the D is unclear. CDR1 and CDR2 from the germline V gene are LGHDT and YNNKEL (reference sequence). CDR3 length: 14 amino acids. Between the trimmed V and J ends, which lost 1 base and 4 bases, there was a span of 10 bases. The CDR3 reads CASSQAAGSTEAFF. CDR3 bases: TGTGCCAGCAGCCAAGCGGCGGGGAGCACTGAAGCTTTCTTT.

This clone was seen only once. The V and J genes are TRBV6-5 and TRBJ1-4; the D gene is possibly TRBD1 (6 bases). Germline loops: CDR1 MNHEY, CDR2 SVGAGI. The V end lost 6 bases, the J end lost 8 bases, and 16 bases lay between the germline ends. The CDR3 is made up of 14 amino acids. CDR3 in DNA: TGTGCCAGCAGACAACAGGGAGTTAGGGAAAAACTGTTTTTT. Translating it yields CASRQQGVREKLFF.

The CDR3 DNA sequence: TGTGCCATCAGCCTTACTCGGGACCCATACAATGAGCAGTTCTTC. Residues: CAISLTRDPYNEQFF. This chain links TRBV10-3 with TRBJ2-1, with D possibly called TRBD1 or TRBD2 (5 bases each). The V gene lost 6 bases and the J gene lost 4 bases, with 16 bases spanning the gap. The V gene's germline CDR1 is ENHRY and CDR2 SYGVKD. This CDR3 contains 15 residues.

CDR3 nucleotide sequence: TGTGCCAGCAGCGTAAACCCGGGTGTTCCTGGAAACACCATATATTTT. Translated, it gives CASSVNPGVPGNTIYF. V gene TRBV9 combines with J gene TRBJ1-3; no reliable D call. The V end was cut by 1 base, the J end by 2 bases, with 13 bases between. CDR1 SGDLS and CDR2 YYNGEE come from the germline V gene. The CDR3 is 16 residues long.

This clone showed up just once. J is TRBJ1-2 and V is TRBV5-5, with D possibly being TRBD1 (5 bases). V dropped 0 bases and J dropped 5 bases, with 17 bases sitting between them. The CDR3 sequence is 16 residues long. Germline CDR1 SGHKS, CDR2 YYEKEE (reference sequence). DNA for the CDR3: TGTGCCAGCAGCTTGGCGGCAGGGAATATTCCTTATGGCTACACCTTC. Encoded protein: CASSLAAGNIPYGYTF.

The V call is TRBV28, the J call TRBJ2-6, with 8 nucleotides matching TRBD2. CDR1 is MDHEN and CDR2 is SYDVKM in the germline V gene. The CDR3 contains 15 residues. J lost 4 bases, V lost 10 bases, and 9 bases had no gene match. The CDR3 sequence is CAILGGVSGANVLTF. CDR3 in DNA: TGTGCCATCCTCGGGGGGGTTTCCGGGGCCAACGTCCTGACTTTC.

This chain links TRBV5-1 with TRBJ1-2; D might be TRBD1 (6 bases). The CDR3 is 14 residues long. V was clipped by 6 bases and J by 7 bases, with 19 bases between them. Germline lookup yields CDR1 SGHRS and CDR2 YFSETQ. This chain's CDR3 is CASTEGTPGVGYTF. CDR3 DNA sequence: TGCGCCAGCACCGAAGGGACCCCAGGGGTTGGCTACACCTTC.

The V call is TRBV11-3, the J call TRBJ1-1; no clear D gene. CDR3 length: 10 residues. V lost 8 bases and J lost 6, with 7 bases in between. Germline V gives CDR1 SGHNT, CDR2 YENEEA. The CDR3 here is CASGAPEAFF. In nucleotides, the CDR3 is TGTGCCAGCGGAGCCCCTGAAGCTTTCTTT.